Listed below are T cell receptor beta chains from one sample, sequenced in a study of shared clonotypes between healthy human individuals. Profiling relied on immunoSEQ multiplex PCR, and the TCRdb table lists in-frame clones only, not all of them. The sample holds 2 million to 3 million clones, approximately 93% seen once. The sample taken for sequencing was naive CD4+ T cells from PBMCs. The receptors shown here come from a man younger than 35 in good health. Some clones in this sample may be carry-over from other donors' samples. The CDR3 runs from the conserved cysteine through the conserved F or W. D genes are given only for firm matches. Size values are once, few and many counts, or a class for expanded clones, and some rows have none.

d_gene,abundance,v_gene,j_gene,CDR3nt,CDR3aa
NA,NA,TRBV10-3,TRBJ1-1,TGTGCCATCAGTGATCTAGGGACTGAAGCTTTCTTT,CAISDLGTEAFF
NA,NA,TRBV23-1,TRBJ2-7,TGCGCCAGCACTCTGTACCGGGGTCCCCGGCCCTTGGGCTCCTACGAGCAGTACTTC,CASTLYRGPRPLGSYEQYF
NA,NA,TRBV7-6,TRBJ2-7,TGTGCCAGCAGCCCCTTAGGGGGATTCGAGCAGTACTTC,CASSPLGGFEQYF
NA,NA,TRBV19,TRBJ2-5,TGTGCCAGTAGTATATCCCCAATGGAGACCCAGTACTTC,CASSISPMETQYF
NA,NA,TRBV4-2,TRBJ1-1,TGTGCCAGCAGCCAAGATGGCTATGGGGGGCGGCCTAAGAACACTGAAGCTTTCTTT,CASSQDGYGGRPKNTEAFF
NA,NA,TRBV4-2,TRBJ1-1,TGTGCCAGCAGCAACTCGAGGGTGGCTGAAGCTTTCTTT,CASSNSRVAEAFF
NA,NA,TRBV27,TRBJ1-4,TGTGCCAGCAGTCTATGGGGCCTCGGGGGGGATAGTGGTGAAAAACTGTTTTTT,CASSLWGLGGDSGEKLFF
TRBD1,NA,TRBV2,TRBJ1-5,TGTGCCAGCAGGGGACAGGGGGCCTCCGGTCAGCCCCAGCATTTT,CASRGQGASGQPQHF
TRBD2,once,TRBV5-4,TRBJ2-1,TGTGCCAGCAGTGGACTAGCGGGCACATACAATGAGCAGTTCTTC,CASSGLAGTYNEQFF
TRBD1,NA,TRBV2,TRBJ2-5,TGTGCCAAGCAGGGGGCCCGGGCGGAGACCCAGTACTTC,CAKQGARAETQYF
NA,NA,TRBV9,TRBJ2-3,TGTGCCAGCAGCGTAGATTCCTCGACAGATACGCAGTATTTT,CASSVDSSTDTQYF
NA,NA,TRBV6-5,TRBJ2-7,TGTGCCAGCAGTTACAGCTTTCCGAGCTCCTACGAGCAGTACTTC,CASSYSFPSSYEQYF
TRBD2,NA,TRBV27,TRBJ2-7,TGTGCCAGCAGTTTTAACGCGGGAGTCTACGAGCAGTACTTC,CASSFNAGVYEQYF
NA,NA,TRBV7-9,TRBJ1-3,TGTGCCAGCAGCTTAGGAGCCGAACGAGGAAACACCATATATTTT,CASSLGAERGNTIYF
NA,NA,TRBV7-2,TRBJ2-7,TGTGCCAGCAGCTTAGCCGCCGTCTCCTACGAGCAGTACTTC,CASSLAAVSYEQYF
TRBD2,NA,TRBV15,TRBJ2-1,TGTGCCACCAGCAGAGATGGCGGGAGTGGTAATGAGCAGTTCTTC,CATSRDGGSGNEQFF
NA,NA,TRBV7-9,TRBJ2-1,TGTGCCAGCACCGAACGCGGGATGACCTACAATGAGCAGTTCTTC,CASTERGMTYNEQFF
TRBD2,NA,TRBV6-1,TRBJ2-1,TGTGCCAGCAGTGATGGACTAGCGGGAGCCAATGAGCAGTTCTTC,CASSDGLAGANEQFF